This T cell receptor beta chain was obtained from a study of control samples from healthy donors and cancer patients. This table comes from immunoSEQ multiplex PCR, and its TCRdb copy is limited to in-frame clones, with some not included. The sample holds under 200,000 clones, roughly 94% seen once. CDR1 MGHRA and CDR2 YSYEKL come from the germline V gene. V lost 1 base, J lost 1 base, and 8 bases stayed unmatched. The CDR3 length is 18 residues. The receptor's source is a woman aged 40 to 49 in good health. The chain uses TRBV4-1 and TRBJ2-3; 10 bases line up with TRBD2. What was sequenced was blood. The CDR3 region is CASSQGGWLAGGTDTQYF. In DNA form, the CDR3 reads TGCGCCAGCAGCCAAGGGGGTTGGCTAGCGGGGGGCACAGATACGCAGTATTTT.